A selection of T cell receptor beta chains follows, all from one sample in a study of T cell responses to AZD1222 COVID-19 vaccine. TCRdb's copy holds only in-frame clones and misses some; the assay was immunoSEQ multiplex PCR. The sample has approximately 110,000 clones, around 90% seen once; the top ten hold 4.2%. This specimen was peripheral blood, taken on day 0 of AZD1222 vaccination. The receptors stem from an adult in good health. The CDR3 runs from the conserved cysteine through the conserved F or W. Each record gives: D gene, J gene, clone size, V gene, CDR3 protein, CDR3 DNA. The D gene is left open where the match is weak. Size is stated for part of the rows, as once, few or many counts, or as a class when the clone is expanded.

>-|TRBJ2-1|-|TRBV28
CASSRDRDGRWYNEQFF
TGTGCCAGCAGTAGAGACCGGGACGGCCGTTGGTACAATGAGCAGTTCTTC
>-|TRBJ2-7|-|TRBV30
CARGTGATPSF
TGTGCCCGAGGGACGGGTGCTACTCCCTCCTTC
>-|TRBJ2-7|once|TRBV18
CATQFGINYEQYF
TGTGCCACCCAATTCGGAATTAACTACGAGCAGTACTTC
>-|TRBJ2-2|-|TRBV7-3
CASSLRGGGGTGELFF
TGTGCCAGCAGCTTAAGGGGTGGGGGCGGCACCGGGGAGCTGTTTTTT
>-|TRBJ1-3|-|TRBV6-1
CASTPSGGNTIYF
TGTGCCAGCACCCCCTCAGGGGGAAACACCATATATTTT
>TRBD2|TRBJ2-3|-|TRBV19
CASRLGLAGEDTQYF
TGTGCCAGCCGCCTCGGACTAGCGGGAGAAGATACGCAGTATTTT
>TRBD1|TRBJ1-1|-|TRBV7-3
CASSLDGQGSAFF
TGTGCCAGCAGCTTAGACGGACAGGGGTCGGCTTTCTTT
>-|TRBJ1-4|-|TRBV3-1/TRBV3-2
CASRFQVGALNEKLFF
TGTGCCAGCAGATTTCAGGTGGGGGCCCTTAATGAAAAACTGTTTTTT
>TRBD1|TRBJ2-7|-|TRBV7-3
CASSSRRGGQGDYEQYF
TGTGCCAGCAGCTCCCGCCGTGGGGGACAGGGGGACTACGAGCAGTACTTC
>-|TRBJ1-3|-|TRBV20-1
CSASLGSSGNTIYF
TGCAGTGCTAGTCTGGGTTCCTCTGGAAACACCATATATTTT
>-|TRBJ2-7|-|TRBV12-3/TRBV12-4
CASSATGSYEQYF
TGTGCCAGCAGTGCAACAGGGTCCTACGAGCAGTACTTC
>TRBD1|TRBJ2-6|-|TRBV10-3
CAIRTGGYGANVLTF
TGTGCCATCAGAACAGGGGGATATGGGGCCAACGTCCTGACTTTC
>-|TRBJ1-2|-|TRBV18
CASSGLETGRDGYTF
TGTGCCAGCTCAGGGTTGGAGACAGGCAGAGATGGCTACACCTTC
>-|TRBJ2-5|-|TRBV27
CASSLNGGPQETQYF
TGTGCCAGCAGTTTGAACGGGGGTCCTCAAGAGACCCAGTACTTC
>-|TRBJ1-1|-|TRBV5-1
CASSLEGRDTQTF
TGCGCCAGCAGCTTGGAGGGAAGGGACACACAGACCTTT
>-|TRBJ1-5|few|TRBV19
CASSIIGAATQPQHF
TGTGCCAGTAGTATAATAGGGGCAGCAACTCAGCCCCAGCATTTT
>TRBD1|TRBJ1-2|-|TRBV4-2
CASSQDPAYRGRRDGYTF
TGTGCCAGCAGCCAAGATCCCGCGTACAGGGGGCGCCGGGATGGCTACACCTTC
>-|TRBJ1-1|-|TRBV30
CAWLNTGYTEAFF
TGTGCCTGGCTAAATACAGGGTACACTGAAGCTTTCTTT
>-|TRBJ1-2|-|TRBV28
CASSWGYGYTF
TGTGCCAGCAGTTGGGGCTATGGCTACACCTTC
>-|TRBJ1-1|-|TRBV6-1
CATIQGGEPEAFF
TGTGCCACCATACAAGGGGGTGAACCTGAAGCTTTCTTT
>-|TRBJ2-3|-|TRBV9
CASSVGADTQYF
TGTGCCAGCAGCGTAGGGGCAGATACGCAGTATTTT
>-|TRBJ1-5|-|TRBV3-1/TRBV3-2
CASSQGASHQPQHF
TGTGCCAGCAGCCAAGGCGCAAGCCATCAGCCCCAGCATTTT
>-|TRBJ2-5|once|TRBV11-1
CASSPPIRPETQYF
TGTGCCAGCAGCCCGCCAATCCGGCCGGAGACCCAGTACTTC
>-|TRBJ1-1|-|TRBV21-1
CASSPRTGLNTEAFF
TGTGCCAGCAGCCCCCGGACAGGACTGAACACTGAAGCTTTCTTT
>TRBD1|TRBJ2-2|few|TRBV6-5
CASSLTGAIGELFF
TGTGCCAGCAGTCTGACAGGGGCAATCGGGGAGCTGTTTTTT
>-|TRBJ1-5|-|TRBV30
CAWSIDSNQPQHF
TGTGCCTGGAGTATAGATAGCAATCAGCCCCAGCATTTT
>-|TRBJ2-5|-|TRBV6-5
CASSYEGRLETQYF
TGTGCCAGCAGTTATGAGGGGCGGCTAGAGACCCAGTACTTC
>TRBD1|TRBJ1-2|-|TRBV14
CASRGQTNYGYTF
TGTGCCAGCAGGGGACAGACTAACTATGGCTACACCTTC
>TRBD2|TRBJ2-2|-|TRBV5-1
CASSEREGRAGELFF
TGCGCCAGCAGCGAGCGGGAGGGCCGAGCCGGGGAGCTGTTTTTT
>-|TRBJ1-1|-|TRBV7-3
CASSYTVGLGEAFF
TGTGCCAGCAGCTACACAGTGGGGTTGGGTGAAGCTTTCTTT
>-|TRBJ2-5|-|TRBV29-1
CSVEGGSAGRQETQYF
TGCAGCGTTGAAGGAGGTTCCGCAGGCCGGCAAGAGACCCAGTACTTC
>-|TRBJ2-7|-|TRBV6-4
CASLRRRSSYEQYF
TGTGCCAGCCTCCGACGGAGGAGCTCCTACGAGCAGTACTTC
>-|TRBJ1-2|once|TRBV2
CASSVKPGLYGYTF
TGTGCCAGCAGCGTAAAGCCTGGACTGTATGGCTACACCTTC
>-|TRBJ2-1|-|TRBV27
CASSFGGGNEQFF
TGTGCCAGCAGTTTTGGAGGGGGCAATGAGCAGTTCTTC
>-|TRBJ1-5|-|TRBV6-4
CASSPEPRQPQHF
TGTGCCAGCAGTCCAGAGCCCCGTCAGCCCCAGCATTTT
>-|TRBJ1-2|-|TRBV19
CASVDSPLFYGYTF
TGTGCCAGTGTGGACAGCCCGCTCTTTTATGGCTACACCTTC
>-|TRBJ1-5|-|TRBV24-1
CATSARGQRTSNQPQHF
TGTGCCACCAGTGCCCGAGGACAGCGAACTAGCAATCAGCCCCAGCATTTT
>TRBD1|TRBJ2-1|-|TRBV9
CASSVDVTGDYNEQFF
TGTGCCAGCAGCGTAGACGTGACAGGGGACTACAATGAGCAGTTCTTC
>TRBD1|TRBJ1-2|-|TRBV9
CASSVEPGQGTYNGYTF
TGTGCCAGCAGCGTAGAGCCGGGACAGGGGACCTACAATGGCTACACCTTC
>TRBD1|TRBJ1-2|-|TRBV7-3
CASSNAGGGGYTF
TGTGCCAGCAGTAACGCGGGAGGGGGCGGCTACACCTTC
>-|TRBJ1-6|-|TRBV12-3/TRBV12-4
CASSLSGSPLHF
TGTGCCAGCAGTTTAAGCGGTTCACCCCTCCACTTT